The clone carrying this T cell receptor (beta chain) was seen a few times. Its cognate antigen is unknown. V dropped 6 bases and J dropped 3 bases, with 9 bases sitting between them. The CDR3 loop spans 12 amino acids. The germline CDR1 and CDR2 sequences are WSHSY and SAAADI. MiXCR, applied by TCRdb to the reads, yields one record per CDR3 protein. The sample holds about 900,000 distinct CDR3 sequences, 30% to 40% seen once. The data originate from a study of T cell repertoires in cytomegalovirus infection. Study-wide context: Matching HLA type, along with CMV infection, was indicated by public TCR beta signatures.

The material was cultured CD8+ T cells from PBMCs, obtained from culture after CMV antigen stimulation. The chain employs TRBV10-2 and TRBJ2-7; D remains ambiguous. The receptor's source is a human donor in good health (CMV status not recorded). Some clones in this sample may be carry-over from other donors' samples. This CDR3 is CASRTDRYEQYF. CDR3 DNA sequence: TGCGCCAGCAGGACGGACCGCTACGAGCAGTACTTC.